This TCR beta chain was found in a study of Ad26.COV2.S vaccination and SARS-CoV-2 variants. Overall study findings and caveats: Vaccinees showed greater spike-specific TCR breadth than placebo recipients. A substantial breadth of spike-specific CD8+ and CD4+ T cell responses after vaccination has been reported.

As for this clone: Its antigen is undetermined.

This CDR3 contains 15 residues. V dropped 6 bases and J dropped 0; count of bases not matched to a gene: 4. Germline V gene data show CDR1 as SNHLY and CDR2 as FYNNEI. Clones were read by immunoSEQ multiplex PCR, and TCRdb kept only the in-frame ones, dropping some. The sample yields around 350,000 clones, around 92% seen once. This TCR came from a human donor who had recovered from COVID-19. The chain links TRBV2 to TRBJ1-4; the match to TRBD1 covers 7 bases. This sample comprised peripheral blood, obtained after recovery from COVID-19. CDR3 nucleotide sequence: TGTGCCAGCAGCGACAGGGAGGCAACTAATGAAAAACTGTTTTTT. Its translation is CASSDREATNEKLFF.